This TCR beta chain was captured by sequencing in a study of shared clonotypes between healthy human individuals. Measured with immunoSEQ multiplex PCR; TCRdb has only the in-frame clones, and not every one. The sample lists around 700,000 clones, approximately 75% occurring once. Germline assignment: CDR1 MNHNS and CDR2 SASEGT. This CDR3 comprises 14 residues. The germline V and J ends were trimmed by 4 bases and 3 bases, with 13 bases remaining between them. This clonotype was obtained from a woman in her twenties or thirties in good health. The specimen sequenced was memory CD4+ T cells sorted from blood. Subset described: CD45RA-negative fraction. The chain carries TRBV6-1 and TRBJ2-7, with TRBD1 as a possible D gene (5 bases). For the CDR3, the DNA is TGTGCCAGCAGTGGCCCTGGGGCGGACTACGAGCAGTACTTC. The encoded protein is CASSGPGADYEQYF.